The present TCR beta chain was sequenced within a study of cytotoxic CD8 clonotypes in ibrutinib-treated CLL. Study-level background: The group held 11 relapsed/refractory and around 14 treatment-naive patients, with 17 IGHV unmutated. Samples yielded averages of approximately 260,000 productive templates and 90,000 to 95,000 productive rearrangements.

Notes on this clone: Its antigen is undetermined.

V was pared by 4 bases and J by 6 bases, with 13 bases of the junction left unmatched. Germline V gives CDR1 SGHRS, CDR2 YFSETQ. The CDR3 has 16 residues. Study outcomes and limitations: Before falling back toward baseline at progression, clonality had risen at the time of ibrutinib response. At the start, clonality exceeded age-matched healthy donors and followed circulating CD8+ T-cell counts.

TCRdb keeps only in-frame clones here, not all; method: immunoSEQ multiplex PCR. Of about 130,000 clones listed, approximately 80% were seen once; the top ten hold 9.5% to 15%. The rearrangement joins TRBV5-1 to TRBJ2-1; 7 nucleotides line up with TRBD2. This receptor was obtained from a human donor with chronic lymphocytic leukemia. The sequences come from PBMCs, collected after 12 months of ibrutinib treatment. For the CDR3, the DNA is TGCGCCAGCAGCGTGTCGGGACTAAATATTGCCAATGAGCAGTTCTTC. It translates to CASSVSGLNIANEQFF.